This passage covers 27 T cell receptor beta chains from one sample sequenced in a study of Ad26.COV2.S vaccination and SARS-CoV-2 variants. Clones were read by immunoSEQ multiplex PCR, and TCRdb kept only the in-frame ones, dropping some. The repertoire holds roughly 700,000 clones, with roughly nine tenths as singletons. Described treatment: roughly 19 received Ad26.COV2.S at low or high dose, single or two shots; about 5 received placebo; per-sample allocation not given. On day 63 after the first injection, vaccine and placebo recipients gave samples. Material: peripheral blood, obtained in a trial of Ad26.COV2.S vaccine versus placebo. The source of these receptors is a person between 18 and 59 years old who received the Ad26.COV2.S COVID-19 vaccine or a placebo.

This clone turned up a few times. The gene calls are TRBV19 and TRBJ1-2; no firm D call. The CDR3 runs 13 residues. In germline, CDR1 is LNHDA, CDR2 SQIVND (reference sequence). V lost 7 bases, J lost 4 bases, and 13 bases lay in between. CDR3 nucleotides: TGTGCCAGTACCAAGGACTACGGCTATGGCTACACCTTC. Residues: CASTKDYGYGYTF.

V is TRBV18 and J is TRBJ2-7, with D maybe TRBD1 (5 bases). Looked up from germline, CDR1 is KGHSH and CDR2 is LQKENI. Trimming pared 2 bases from V and 6 bases from J, leaving 14 bases between. This CDR3 has 14 residues. CDR3 in DNA: TGTGCCAGCTCACCAGGTCTTGATAGGGGCGAGCAGTACTTC. Its protein is CASSPGLDRGEQYF.

The gene calls are TRBV7-7 and TRBJ2-7; D is ambiguous. The V end was cut by 1 base, the J end by 0 bases, with 10 bases between. Germline V gene lookup returns CDR1 SSHAT and CDR2 FNYEAQ (reference sequence). CDR3 length: 15 residues. CDR3 nucleotide sequence: TGTGCCAGCAGCTTAGATTGGTCCCACTCCTACGAGCAGTACTTC. Encoded protein: CASSLDWSHSYEQYF.

The V gene is TRBV3-1 (or the pseudogene TRBV3-2), the J gene TRBJ2-5; 13 nucleotides line up with TRBD2. Germline V CDR1 and CDR2: LGHDT, YNNKEL (reference sequence). The CDR3 totals 16 residues. Trimming at V came to 0 bases and at J to 3 bases, leaving 1 base not matched to a gene. The CDR3 coding sequence is TGTGCCAGCAGCCAAGAAACTAGCGGGAGGGAAGAGACCCAGTACTTC. It codes for CASSQETSGREETQYF.

The chain uses TRBV5-1 and TRBJ2-5; D gene unclear. Per the germline V gene, CDR1 is SGHRS and CDR2 is YFSETQ. The length of the CDR3 is 13 residues. V dropped 5 bases and J dropped 9 bases, with 17 bases sitting between them. In DNA, the CDR3 is TGCGCCAGCAGGCCTACTCAGCTCGCGGCCCAGTACTTC. This sequence encodes CASRPTQLAAQYF.

This chain links TRBV6-5 with TRBJ2-3, with unresolved D. The CDR3 covers 12 residues. The germline V gene has CDR1 MNHEY and CDR2 SVGAGI. In DNA, the CDR3 is TGTGCTACTCGGAGCTACTTAGATACGCAGTATTTT. Its protein is CATRSYLDTQYF.

V is TRBV7-2 and J is TRBJ2-7; weak D call: TRBD2 (5 bases). This CDR3 is built from 14 residues. Germline CDR1 SGHTA, CDR2 FQGNSA. Trimming removed 4 bases from V and 0 bases from J, with 10 bases in between. The CDR3 reads CASSSYRDSYEQYF. The CDR3 coding sequence is TGTGCCAGCAGCTCTTACCGGGACTCCTACGAGCAGTACTTC.

This chain connects TRBV7-2 to TRBJ2-5; D is perhaps TRBD2 (6 bases). V lost 3 bases to trimming and J lost 5 bases, with 13 bases between them. The CDR3 runs to 14 residues. From germline, CDR1 is SGHTA and CDR2 FQGNSA. CDR3 bases: TGTGCCAGCAGCTTGCCCGGAGGAGGGGAGACCCAGTACTTC. It yields the protein CASSLPGGGETQYF.

With regard to this clone: Mismatch with germline at one junction end may stem from a read error. CDR3 region: CAGSPDRIPPKEYF. The CDR3 DNA follows: TGCGCCGGCAGCCCCGACAGGATCCCTCCAAAGGAGTACTTC. The chain employs TRBV10-2 and TRBJ2-7; TRBD1 is a possible D gene (6 bases). Per germline, CDR1 WSHSY and CDR2 SAAADI. The CDR3 has 14 amino acids.

A word on this clone: Germline is not matched at one junction end, which may reflect a read error. The chain carries TRBV7-7 and TRBJ2-3; TRBD1 matches 9 bases. Germline assignment: CDR1 SSHAT and CDR2 FNYEAQ (reference sequence). The CDR3 is 15 residues long. CDR3 sequence reads: CASSLGTGWTDTQYF. CDR3 DNA: TGTGCTAGCAGCCTGGGGACAGGGTGGACAGATACGCAGTATTTT.

The chain employs TRBV9 and TRBJ2-7, with TRBD2 matching over 11 bases. Germline V lookup: CDR1 SGDLS, CDR2 YYNGEE. Trimming took 4 bases from V and 0 from J; bases not matched to a gene: 9. This CDR3 has 17 residues. CDR3 protein: CASSPHSGTSGSYEQYF. DNA of the CDR3: TGTGCCAGCAGCCCTCATTCTGGGACTAGCGGCTCCTACGAGCAGTACTTC.

A note on this clone: One end of the junction varies from germline; a read error may be responsible. The rearrangement links TRBV4-2 to TRBJ2-2; D is uncertain. The germline V gene encodes CDR1 LGHNA and CDR2 YNFKEQ. The CDR3 is 9 residues long. CDR3 loop: CTNTGELFF. As DNA, the CDR3 is TGCACCAACACCGGGGAGCTGTTTTTT.

The sample holds a few counts of this clone. The chain has TRBV28 and TRBJ1-2; D is ambiguous. The V gene lost 2 bases and the J gene lost 0 bases, with 4 bases spanning the gap. Germline values: CDR1 MDHEN, CDR2 SYDVKM. The CDR3 covers 13 residues. CDR3 region: CASSLRANYGYTF. The CDR3 DNA is TGTGCCAGCAGTTTACGGGCTAACTATGGCTACACCTTC.

This clone was counted once. The J gene is TRBJ2-7, the V gene TRBV11-2; TRBD2 matches at 8 bases. The V segment lost 5 bases and the J segment 0 bases; nucleotides outside the gene matches: 9. The CDR3 extends over 16 amino acids. Per germline, CDR1 SGHAT and CDR2 FQNNGV. CDR3 region: CASSRTAGALSYEQYF. Here the CDR3 DNA reads TGTGCCAGCAGCCGCACAGCGGGGGCCCTCTCCTACGAGCAGTACTTC. Complete variable domain (other parts from reference TRBV11-2 and TRBJ2-7): EAGVAQSPRYKIIEKRQSVAFWCNPISGHATLYWYQQILGQGPKLLIQFQNNGVVDDSQLPKDRFSAERLKGVDSTLKIQPAKLEDSAVYLCASSRTAGALSYEQYFGPGTRLTVT.

The chain joins TRBV30 to TRBJ1-1; perhaps TRBD1 as D (6 bases). In germline, CDR1 is GTSNPN, CDR2 SVGIG (reference sequence). The CDR3 is made up of 13 amino acids. The V end was cut by 5 bases, the J end by 1 base, with 11 bases between. The CDR3 spells CAWGGRSNTEAFF. The CDR3 coding sequence is TGTGCCTGGGGGGGGCGGTCGAACACTGAAGCTTTCTTT.

In its sample, this clone was seen a few times. The chain uses TRBV30 and TRBJ1-5; 8 bases map to TRBD1. CDR3 length: 16 residues. Germline V gives CDR1 GTSNPN, CDR2 SVGIG (reference sequence). J gave up 1 base and V 0 bases, and 5 bases lay outside the gene matches. CDR3 residues: CAWSVPRQGSNQPQHF. The CDR3 DNA reads as TGTGCCTGGAGTGTACCACGACAGGGGAGCAATCAGCCCCAGCATTTT.

The chain recombines TRBV7-2 with TRBJ1-6, with 9 bases fitting TRBD1. In germline, CDR1 is SGHTA, CDR2 FQGNSA. The CDR3 runs to 16 residues. V lost 1 base to trimming and J lost 10 bases; unmatched junction nucleotides: 8. The CDR3 loop reads CASSLGDRVGRSPLHF. The CDR3 DNA reads as TGTGCCAGCAGCTTAGGGGACAGGGTGGGGCGATCACCCCTCCACTTT.

The CDR3 DNA sequence: TGTGCCAGCACCAAGGGACAGGGTTGGGGTGAGCAGTTCTTC. Translation: CASTKGQGWGEQFF. The V and J genes are TRBV7-2 and TRBJ2-1; 9 bases fit TRBD1. This CDR3 has 14 residues. Per germline, CDR1 SGHTA and CDR2 FQGNSA. Trimming cost V 7 bases and J 9 bases; bases outside gene matches: 10.

V and J are TRBV5-4 and TRBJ2-7, with unresolved D. Germline V gives CDR1 SGHNT, CDR2 YYREEE (reference sequence). The V gene lost 4 bases and the J gene lost 0 bases, with 17 bases spanning the gap. CDR3 length equals 16 residues. The CDR3 DNA reads TGTGCCAGCAGCCCCGACCTCCAGGCTAGCTCCTACGAGCAGTACTTC. Amino acids: CASSPDLQASSYEQYF.

This clone is a singleton in its sample. The gene calls are TRBV10-3 and TRBJ1-3, with 11 bases fitting TRBD1. Germline CDR1 and CDR2: ENHRY and SYGVKD. The CDR3 spans 13 residues. J lost 6 bases, V lost 9 bases, and 4 bases had no gene match. The CDR3 here is CAIAGQGVNTIYF. As DNA, the CDR3 is TGTGCCATTGCGGGACAGGGGGTAAACACCATATATTTT.

This chain uses TRBV15 with TRBJ1-2; D ambiguous. Germline CDR1 is LNHNV and CDR2 is YYDKDF (reference sequence). CDR3 length: 14 amino acids. The V end was cut by 0 bases, the J end by 4 bases, with 9 bases between. The CDR3 DNA reads TGTGCCACCAGCAGAGATATTGGGTCCTATGGCTACACCTTC. As protein: CATSRDIGSYGYTF.

The chain joins TRBV30 to TRBJ1-5, with 7 bases lining up with TRBD1. V was pared by 5 bases and J by 8 bases, with 9 bases of the junction left unmatched. Germline V CDR1 and CDR2: GTSNPN, SVGIG (reference sequence). The CDR3 consists of 13 residues. Here the CDR3 DNA reads TGTGCCTGGGGGACAGTCTCCCAAGAGCCCCAGCATTTT. Translation gives CAWGTVSQEPQHF.

This clone was detected only once. Other DNA sequences in this specimen translate into the identical CDR3. This chain uses TRBV6-2 or TRBV6-3 with TRBJ2-7; D remains ambiguous. Trimming stripped 6 bases from V and 2 bases from J, with 5 bases between. The CDR3 is 11 residues long. The germline V gene has CDR1 MNHEY and CDR2 SVGEGT. The CDR3 sequence is CASSPAYEQYF. DNA of the CDR3: TGTGCCAGCAGCCCCGCCTACGAGCAGTACTTC.

The V gene is TRBV6-5, the J gene TRBJ1-2, with D uncertain. This CDR3 is built from 14 residues. From germline, CDR1 is MNHEY and CDR2 SVGAGI. Trimming removed 0 bases from V and 5 bases from J, with 10 bases in between. CDR3 DNA: TGTGCCAGCAGTTACTCGAGGGCCCGTTATGGCTACACCTTC. Its translation: CASSYSRARYGYTF.

This clone was recorded only once. This rearrangement joins TRBV7-9 to TRBJ2-3, with 8 bases lining up with TRBD2. The ends lost 3 bases at V and 4 bases at J; junction bases unmatched: 15. CDR1 is SEHNR and CDR2 is FQNEAQ in the germline V gene (reference sequence). This CDR3 has 18 amino acids. The CDR3 region is CASSFPPGGSGSADTQYF. The CDR3 DNA reads as TGTGCCAGCAGCTTCCCTCCCGGGGGGAGCGGGAGCGCAGATACGCAGTATTTT.

The table lists this clone with a count of one. V usage is TRBV29-1 and J usage is TRBJ2-5, with TRBD1 identical over 8 bases. Germline CDR1 and CDR2: SQVTM and ANQGSEA. This CDR3 spans 17 amino acids. Losses at the gene ends were 3 bases for V and 1 base for J; bases not matched to a gene: 13. CDR3 residues: CSVEGTGDTTIQETQYF. The DNA for the CDR3 is TGCAGCGTTGAGGGGACAGGCGATACTACTATCCAAGAGACCCAGTACTTC.

A remark on this clone: Additional DNA sequences in this sample encode the identical CDR3. V and J are TRBV2 and TRBJ1-2; D is uncertain. Trimming cost V 3 bases and J 5 bases, with 7 bases left between them. From germline, CDR1 is SNHLY and CDR2 FYNNEI. This CDR3 has 12 amino acids. The CDR3 loop is CASSEGGYGYTF. The DNA of the CDR3 is TGTGCCAGCAGTGAGGGAGGATATGGCTACACCTTC.